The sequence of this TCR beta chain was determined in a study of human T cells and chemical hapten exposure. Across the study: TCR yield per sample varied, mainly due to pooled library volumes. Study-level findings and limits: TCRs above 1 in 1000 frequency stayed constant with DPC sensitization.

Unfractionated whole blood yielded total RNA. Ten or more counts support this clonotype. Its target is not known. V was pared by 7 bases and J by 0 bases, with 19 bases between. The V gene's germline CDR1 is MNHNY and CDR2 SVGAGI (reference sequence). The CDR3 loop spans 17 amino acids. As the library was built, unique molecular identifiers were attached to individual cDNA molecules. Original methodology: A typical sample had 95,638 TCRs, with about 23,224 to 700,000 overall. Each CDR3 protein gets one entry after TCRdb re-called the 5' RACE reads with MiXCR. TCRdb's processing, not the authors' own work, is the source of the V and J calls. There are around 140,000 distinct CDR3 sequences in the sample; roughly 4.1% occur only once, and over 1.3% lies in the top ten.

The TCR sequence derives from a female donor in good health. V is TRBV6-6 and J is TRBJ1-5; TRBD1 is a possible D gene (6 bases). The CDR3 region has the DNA TGTGCCAGCACAGGGCCGAGGGGGGGGAATAGCAATCAGCCCCAGCATTTT. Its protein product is CASTGPRGGNSNQPQHF.